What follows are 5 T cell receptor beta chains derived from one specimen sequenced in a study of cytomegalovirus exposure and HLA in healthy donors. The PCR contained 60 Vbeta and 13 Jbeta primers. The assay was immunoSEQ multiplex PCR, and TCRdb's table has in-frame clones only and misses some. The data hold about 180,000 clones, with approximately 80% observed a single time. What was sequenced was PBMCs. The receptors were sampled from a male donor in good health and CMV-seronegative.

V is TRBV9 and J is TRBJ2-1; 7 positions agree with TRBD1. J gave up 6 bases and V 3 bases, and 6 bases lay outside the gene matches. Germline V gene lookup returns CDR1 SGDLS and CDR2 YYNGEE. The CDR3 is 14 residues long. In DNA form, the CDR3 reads TGTGCCAGCAGCGGGTGGACAGGCTTCAATGAGCAGTTCTTC. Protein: CASSGWTGFNEQFF.

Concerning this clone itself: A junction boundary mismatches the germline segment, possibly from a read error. The CDR3 DNA reads as TGTGCCATCAGTGAGTCGGGGACAGGGGGCTATGGCTACCCCTTC. This gives the protein CAISESGTGGYGYPF. This chain connects TRBV10-3 to TRBJ1-2; 12 nucleotides agree with TRBD1. The CDR3 spans 15 residues. Germline V gene sequence: CDR1 ENHRY, CDR2 SYGVKD.

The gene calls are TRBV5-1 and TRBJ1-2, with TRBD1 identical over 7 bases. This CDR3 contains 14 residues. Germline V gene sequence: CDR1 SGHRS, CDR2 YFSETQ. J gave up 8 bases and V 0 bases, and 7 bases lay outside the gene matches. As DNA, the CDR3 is TGCGCCAGCAGCTTGGACAGGGGTTTGGAAGGCTACACCTTC. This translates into CASSLDRGLEGYTF.

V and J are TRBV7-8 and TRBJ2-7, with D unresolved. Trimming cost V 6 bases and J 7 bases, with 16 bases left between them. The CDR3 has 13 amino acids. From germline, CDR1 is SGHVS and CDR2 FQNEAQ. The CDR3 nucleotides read TGTGCCAGCAGTCCTAGGCGTCTACGTGAGCAGTACTTC. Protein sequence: CASSPRRLREQYF.

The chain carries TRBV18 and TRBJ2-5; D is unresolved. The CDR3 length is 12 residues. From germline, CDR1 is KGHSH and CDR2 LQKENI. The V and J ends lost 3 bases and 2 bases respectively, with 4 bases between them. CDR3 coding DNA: TGTGCCAGCTCACCGACACAAGAGACCCAGTACTTC. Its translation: CASSPTQETQYF.